This is a list of T cell receptor beta chains from one sample in a study of T cell responses to AZD1222 COVID-19 vaccine. The method was immunoSEQ multiplex PCR; TCRdb's version includes in-frame clones alone and lacks a portion of them. This table has 150,000 to 200,000 clones, 91% appearing once. Sequenced material: peripheral blood, taken 28 days after the second AZD1222 dose. The receptors were gathered from an adult who received the AZD1222 COVID-19 vaccine. The CDR3 runs from the conserved cysteine through the conserved F or W. D genes are given only for firm matches. Clone size appears in some rows only: once, few, many, or a class for an expanded clone.

abundance	v_gene	j_gene	d_gene	CDR3nt	CDR3aa
NA	TRBV14	TRBJ2-7	TRBD1	TGTGCCAGCAGCCAAGATATCGGTATAGGACAGGGTAGCTACGAGCAGTACTTC	CASSQDIGIGQGSYEQYF
NA	TRBV29-1	TRBJ1-2	NA	TGCAGCGTTACGGGGCAGGGCAACTATGGCTACACCTTC	CSVTGQGNYGYTF
NA	TRBV27	TRBJ2-1	NA	TGTGCCAGCACCCCCGACGGTCGGCATGAGCAGTTCTTC	CASTPDGRHEQFF
NA	TRBV5-4	TRBJ2-1	TRBD2	TGTGCCAGCAGCTTAGGGACTAGCTCCTACAATGAGCAGTTCTTC	CASSLGTSSYNEQFF
NA	TRBV28	TRBJ1-6	TRBD1	TGTGCCAGCAGTCCTAGCCTTACAAAGACAGGGGCCTATAATTCACCCCTCCACTTT	CASSPSLTKTGAYNSPLHF
once	TRBV7-9	TRBJ2-7	NA	TGTGCCAGCAGCTTTTCGACGGTCTCCTACGAGCAGTACTTC	CASSFSTVSYEQYF
NA	TRBV9	TRBJ1-6	NA	TGTGCCAGCAGGGTGGGTATAGGCGAAAATTCACCCCTCCACTTT	CASRVGIGENSPLHF
NA	TRBV4-3	TRBJ2-1	NA	TGCGCCAGCAGCCTGATAGGGGGGGGGTCCTACAATGAGCAGTTCTTC	CASSLIGGGSYNEQFF
NA	TRBV10-2	TRBJ1-6	NA	TGCGCCAGCAGTGAGGCTTCCGAGTATAATTCACCCCTCCACTTT	CASSEASEYNSPLHF
NA	TRBV27	TRBJ1-4	NA	TGTGCCAGCAGTTCGAAAACAGGTTCCGAACTGTTTTTT	CASSSKTGSELFF
NA	TRBV28	TRBJ1-5	TRBD1	TGTGCCAGCAGTTTAGAAGGACAGGGCAATCAGCCCCAGCATTTT	CASSLEGQGNQPQHF
NA	TRBV28	TRBJ2-4	NA	TGTGCCAGCAGTTATCGTTGGGGCATTCAGTACTTC	CASSYRWGIQYF
few	TRBV6-6	TRBJ1-1	NA	TGTGCCAGCACCCTAGGAGGAGTATCGAACACTGAAGCTTTCTTT	CASTLGGVSNTEAFF
NA	TRBV3-1/TRBV3-2	TRBJ2-5	NA	TGTGCCAGCAGCCAAGAAAGCGGGCGAGAGACCCAGTACTTC	CASSQESGRETQYF
few	TRBV2	TRBJ2-7	TRBD1	TGTGCCAGCCGAAAAGGCTCCGGGACAGGGTCTAACTACGAGCAGTACTTC	CASRKGSGTGSNYEQYF
NA	TRBV7-9	TRBJ2-1	TRBD1	TGTGCCAGCCGCCGTGGACAGGGTAAGGATGAGCAGTTCTTC	CASRRGQGKDEQFF
once	TRBV27	TRBJ2-5	NA	TGTGCCAGCAGTTTCTTCCCCTCCGGCGAGGAGACCCAGTACTTC	CASSFFPSGEETQYF
NA	TRBV5-1	TRBJ2-3	TRBD1	TGCGCCAGCAGCCCGGAGGACAGGGCTGGCACAGATACGCAGTATTTT	CASSPEDRAGTDTQYF
once	TRBV11-3	TRBJ1-1	NA	TGTGCCAGCGGCTCGTATCCGAACACTGAAGCTTTCTTT	CASGSYPNTEAFF
NA	TRBV27	TRBJ2-4	TRBD2	TGTGCCAGCAGTTTATCTGCGGGAGTCCTCAAAAACATTCAGTACTTC	CASSLSAGVLKNIQYF
NA	TRBV7-2	TRBJ1-3	NA	TGTGCCAGCAGCTTAGTTAGGTCAGCCTCTGGAAACACCATATATTTT	CASSLVRSASGNTIYF
NA	TRBV5-1	TRBJ1-1	NA	TGCGCCAGCAGGGCGGGGGAGAACACTGAAGCTTTCTTT	CASRAGENTEAFF
NA	TRBV28	TRBJ2-1	TRBD2	TGTGCCAGCAGTTCGGGACTAGGACTTTTGTACAATGAGCAGTTCTTC	CASSSGLGLLYNEQFF
NA	TRBV19	TRBJ1-2	NA	TGTGCCAGTAGTTCCCTGGCGCCGGGCTTGTACGGCTACACCTTC	CASSSLAPGLYGYTF
NA	TRBV18	TRBJ2-3	NA	TGTGCCAGCTCGACCGGGACCTACACAGATACGCAGTATTTT	CASSTGTYTDTQYF
NA	TRBV5-1	TRBJ2-5	TRBD2	TGCGCCAGCAGCTTGGTTAGCGGGAGGGACGAAGAGACCCAGTACTTC	CASSLVSGRDEETQYF
NA	TRBV6-1	TRBJ2-2	NA	TGTGCCAGCAGTGAAGGGACGGCCAAGAGGGAGCTGTTTTTT	CASSEGTAKRELFF
once	TRBV19	TRBJ1-5	NA	TGTGCCAGTACCATCCGGGCGAGGGATCAGCCCCAGCATTTT	CASTIRARDQPQHF
NA	TRBV2	TRBJ1-2	TRBD1	TGTGCCAGCAGAAGAACAGGGGATTTTGGCTACACCTTC	CASRRTGDFGYTF
NA	TRBV28	TRBJ2-7	NA	TGTGCCAGCAGTCTAGGGAAGCCCCCCTACGAGCAGTACTTC	CASSLGKPPYEQYF
NA	TRBV5-6	TRBJ2-3	TRBD1	TGTGCCAGCAGCTTGGGCCGGGACAGGGGGCGAACAGATACGCAGTATTTT	CASSLGRDRGRTDTQYF
NA	TRBV5-6	TRBJ2-4	NA	TGTGCCAGCAGCCTGGCAGGCCACATTCAGTACTTC	CASSLAGHIQYF
NA	TRBV9	TRBJ1-4	NA	TGTGCCAGCAGCGTAGGGGAGGGGACAACTAATGAAAAACTGTTTTTT	CASSVGEGTTNEKLFF
NA	TRBV15	TRBJ2-5	TRBD2	TGTGCCACCAGCAGAGATCGAGCGGGAGGGGAGACCCAGTACTTC	CATSRDRAGGETQYF
once	TRBV28	TRBJ2-1	NA	TGTGCCAGCAGTTCATACAATGAGCAGTTCTTC	CASSSYNEQFF
NA	TRBV7-7	TRBJ2-2	TRBD1	TGTGCTACCAGCATCGACAGGGGGGGGAACACCGGGGAGCTGTTTTTT	CATSIDRGGNTGELFF
NA	TRBV6-6	TRBJ1-2	NA	TGTGCCAGCAGCCCGGGGTATGGCTACACCTTC	CASSPGYGYTF
NA	TRBV7-2	TRBJ1-5	NA	TGTGCCAGCAGCTTAGAACTCCGCTATAGCAATCAGCCCCAGCATTTT	CASSLELRYSNQPQHF
NA	TRBV3-1/TRBV3-2	TRBJ1-6	NA	TGTGCCAGCAGCCAAGATCGGGGGGGGATTAGGTCACCCCTCCACTTT	CASSQDRGGIRSPLHF
once	TRBV7-9	TRBJ1-1	TRBD1	TGTGCCAGCAGCATTGGACAGGGTATAGAAGCTTTCTTT	CASSIGQGIEAFF
once	TRBV27	TRBJ2-5	NA	TGTGCCAGCAGTCTTCAGACTACCCTAGCCAGGGAGACCCAGTACTTC	CASSLQTTLARETQYF
NA	TRBV29-1	TRBJ1-1	NA	TGCAGCGTTGAAGATCCCCTTGAGAGCGGTGAAGCTTTCTTT	CSVEDPLESGEAFF
NA	TRBV7-2	TRBJ1-3	NA	TGTGCCAGCAGCTTACAAGGCGGTCTAGACTCTGGAAACACCATATATTTT	CASSLQGGLDSGNTIYF
NA	TRBV9	TRBJ1-3	NA	TGTGCCAGCAGCGTAGGCAACTCTGGAAACACCATATATTTT	CASSVGNSGNTIYF
NA	TRBV19	TRBJ1-4	NA	TGTGCCAGTAGTATAGGGTTCGTCGGGGCATCGAGACGATCCGATAGTGAAAAACTGTTTTTT	CASSIGFVGASRRSDSEKLFF
NA	TRBV27	TRBJ2-7	TRBD1	TGTGCCAGCAGAGGGGGCCCCTACGAGCAGTACTTC	CASRGGPYEQYF
NA	TRBV19	TRBJ2-2	NA	TGTGCCAGTAGTATATATGCAGGATCGAACACCGGGGAGCTGTTTTTT	CASSIYAGSNTGELFF
once	TRBV28	TRBJ1-2	NA	TGTGCCAGCAGTTCCTCGGACGGTACTAACTATGGCTACACCTTC	CASSSSDGTNYGYTF
NA	TRBV7-9	TRBJ1-4	NA	TGTGCCAGCAGCTTAGGTTTTGGGACGGGTGAAAAACTGTTTTTT	CASSLGFGTGEKLFF
NA	TRBV28	TRBJ2-3	TRBD2	TGTGCCAGCATTCGGGGAGGGCTCGATACGCAGTATTTT	CASIRGGLDTQYF
NA	TRBV4-3	TRBJ2-1	NA	TGCGCCAGCAGCCAACTCACCGGGACACCTTACAATGAGCAGTTCTTC	CASSQLTGTPYNEQFF
few	TRBV6-5	TRBJ1-1	NA	TGTGCCAGCAGTCCAGGTTGGGTCGACACTGAAGCTTTCTTT	CASSPGWVDTEAFF
NA	TRBV7-9	TRBJ1-1	NA	TGTGCCAGCAGCCCCTCCGGGGCCCCGAACACTGAAGCTTTCTTT	CASSPSGAPNTEAFF